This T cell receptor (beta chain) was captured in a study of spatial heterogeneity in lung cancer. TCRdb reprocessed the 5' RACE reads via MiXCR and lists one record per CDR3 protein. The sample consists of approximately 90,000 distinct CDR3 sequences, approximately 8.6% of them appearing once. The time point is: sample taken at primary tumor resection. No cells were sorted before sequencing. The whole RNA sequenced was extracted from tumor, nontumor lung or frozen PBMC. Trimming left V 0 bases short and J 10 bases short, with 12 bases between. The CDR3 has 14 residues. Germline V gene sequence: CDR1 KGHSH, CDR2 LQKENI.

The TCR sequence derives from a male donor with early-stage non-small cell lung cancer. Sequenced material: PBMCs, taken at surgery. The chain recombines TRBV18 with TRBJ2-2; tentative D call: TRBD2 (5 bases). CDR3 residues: CASSPPGLPEELFF. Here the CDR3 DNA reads TGTGCCAGCTCACCACCCGGACTTCCGGAGGAGCTGTTTTTT.